A single sample is the source of the 9 T cell receptor beta chains below, sequenced in a study of identical twins (dated by TCRdb to the mid-2010s). Library method: 5' RACE. The sequencer was an Illumina HiSeq 2000. TCRdb trimmed the raw reads at Q25, called clones with MiXCR and kept productive beta chains. Rows matching on CDR3 protein sequence are summarized as one entry with the most common DNA and genes. Within this sample are 1.5 million to 2 million distinct CDR3 sequences, with less than 35% of them counted one time only. Roughly 0.3% of the sample is in the top ten clones. Sequencing was done on a sample of cord blood. The receptors were gathered from a newborn girl in good health.

This clonotype has more than one count but fewer than ten. This sequence joins TRBV4-2 and TRBJ1-1; 7 bases are shared with TRBD1. Germline CDR1 reads LGHNA; CDR2 reads YNFKEQ. There are 16 residues in the CDR3. V was clipped by 1 base and J by 6 bases; unmatched bases: 11. The CDR3 sequence: CASSQGTSGGRAEAFF. DNA of the CDR3: TGTGCCAGCAGCCAAGGCACCTCAGGGGGACGGGCTGAAGCTTTCTTT.

J is TRBJ2-1 and V is TRBV4-1, with 12 bases identical to TRBD2. Per germline, CDR1 MGHRA and CDR2 YSYEKL. J was trimmed by 9 bases and V by 2 bases; bases with no gene match: 20. CDR3 length: 20 residues. The CDR3 region is CASSQLSLAGGPGGAAEQFF. The CDR3 DNA follows: TGCGCCAGCAGCCAATTATCCCTAGCGGGAGGGCCGGGTGGAGCAGCTGAGCAGTTCTTC.

This chain's CDR3 is CASSFRPEGETQYF. The DNA for the CDR3 is TGTGCCAGCAGCTTTCGACCCGAGGGAGAGACCCAGTACTTC. The chain employs TRBV13 and TRBJ2-5; tentative D call: TRBD2 (5 bases). This CDR3 region has 14 residues. V lost 3 bases to trimming and J lost 4 bases, with 12 bases between them. Germline V gives CDR1 PRHDT, CDR2 FYEKMQ (reference sequence). Looking up the rest from reference TRBV13 and TRBJ2-5 gives the full variable domain: AAGVIQSPRHLIKEKRETATLKCYPIPRHDTVYWYQQGPGQDPQFLISFYEKMQSDKGSIPDRFSAQQFSDYHSELNMSSLELGDSALYFCASSFRPEGETQYFGPGTRLLVL.

This clonotype was counted only a few times. This chain connects TRBV2 to TRBJ2-1; D gene uncertain. Germline loops: CDR1 SNHLY, CDR2 FYNNEI. This CDR3 comprises 13 residues. Trimming shortened V by 6 bases and J by 5 bases, and 11 bases separated the two germline ends. CDR3 residues: CASSEDPHNEQFF. The CDR3 DNA is TGTGCCAGCAGCGAGGACCCCCACAATGAGCAGTTCTTC.

There are a few counts of this clonotype. The chain is built from TRBV2 and TRBJ2-4, with TRBD1 matching over 8 bases. Germline trimming cut 4 bases from V and 2 bases from J; bases unmatched to any gene: 7. Germline CDR1 SNHLY, CDR2 FYNNEI. This CDR3 has 16 residues. The CDR3 here is CASSADQGATKNIQYF. In DNA, the CDR3 is TGTGCCAGCAGTGCTGACCAGGGGGCTACCAAAAACATTCAGTACTTC.

Note on this clonotype: At one of its ends the junction is not consistent with the germline gene, which may arise from a read error. The V gene is TRBV5-1, the J gene TRBJ1-4; 11 bases are shared with TRBD1. CDR3 size: 15 residues. Germline assignment: CDR1 SGHRS and CDR2 YFSETQ. CDR3 nucleotide sequence: TGTGCCAGCAGCTCGGGACAGGGGGGTAATGAAAAACTGTTTTTT. It translates to CASSSGQGGNEKLFF.

V and J are TRBV7-9 and TRBJ2-1; 10 bases are a match to TRBD1. CDR1 and CDR2 from the germline V gene are SEHNR and FQNEAQ (reference sequence). There are 15 residues in the CDR3. J lost 6 bases, V lost 5 bases, and 7 bases had no gene match. The CDR3 spells CASSLGQGVVNEQFF. In DNA, the CDR3 is TGTGCCAGCAGCCTTGGACAGGGGGTAGTCAATGAGCAGTTCTTC.

The rearrangement uses TRBV4-1 and TRBJ2-3; 10 nucleotides match TRBD2. The CDR3 loop spans 17 amino acids. V shed 1 base, J shed 2 bases, and the junction held 6 bases outside the gene matches. CDR1 MGHRA and CDR2 YSYEKL come from the germline V gene. The CDR3 DNA sequence: TGCGCCAGCAGCCAAGCCTTAACTAGCGGGGTCACAGATACGCAGTATTTT. Residues: CASSQALTSGVTDTQYF.

CDR3 residues: CSARSSGGMSGELFF. For the CDR3, the DNA is TGCAGTGCTAGATCTAGCGGGGGGATGAGCGGGGAGCTGTTTTTT. The chain couples TRBV20-1 to TRBJ2-2; 11 nucleotides align to TRBD2. CDR1 is DFQATT, CDR2 SNEGSKA, per germline (reference sequence). This CDR3 is built from 15 residues. Germline trimming cut 2 bases from V and 7 bases from J; bases unmatched to any gene: 6.